Sequencing of this TCR beta chain was carried out in a study of T cell clones after liver transplantation. Turning to the study itself: Post-transplant blood was tracked for graft-donor-reactive T cell clones identified in a pre-transplant mixed lymphocyte reaction. Points from the study as a whole: Post-transplant time points were not standardized, so conclusions are preliminary. Post-transplant, graft-donor-reactive CD4 TCRbeta sequences in blood dropped significantly in most of the 8 subjects.

TCRdb's copy holds only in-frame clones and misses some; the assay was immunoSEQ multiplex PCR. This sample has 40,000 to 65,000 clones, with 65% to 85% found just once. This clone was seen a single time. What it binds is not known. V lost 5 bases and J lost 0, with 11 bases in between. This CDR3 spans 14 amino acids. CDR1 is MNHEY and CDR2 is SMNVEV in the germline V gene (reference sequence). The chain couples TRBV27 to TRBJ2-7; the D is unclear. The sequence came from a human donor who received a liver transplant. The source material was CD4+ T cells from blood, sampled before liver transplant. This CDR3 is CASSLGRSSYEQYF. The CDR3, as DNA: TGTGCCAGCAGTCTCGGACGCAGCTCCTACGAGCAGTACTTC.